What follows are 18 T cell receptor beta chains derived from one specimen sequenced in a study of tumor-infiltrating lymphocytes in primary liver carcinoma. Co-extraction of both nucleic acids (RNA and DNA) used roughly 18-32 mg of unsorted bulk tissue. A primer matching the constant region was used to make TCR beta cDNA from 450 to 500 ng of total RNA. Slightly modified ARM-PCR with three nested multiplex PCR rounds yielded TCR beta libraries. TRBV1-TRBV30 forward primers and a C-beta reverse primer were used in the first two PCR rounds, which each ran for nine to ten cycles. TCRdb fed the multiplex PCR reads into MiXCR, producing one record per CDR3 protein. This sample has about 99,000 distinct CDR3 sequences, with approximately 71% found just once. Sequencing used liver tumor tissue from sampling region 5. Described subset: tumor region T5, tumor centre. These receptors came from an older woman with primary liver carcinoma and hepatitis B virus infection.

A note on this clonotype: The junction does not match germline at one end; this may be a read error. The chain links TRBV4-1 to TRBJ2-7; TRBD2 matches at 7 bases. Per germline, CDR1 MGHRA and CDR2 YSYEKL. CDR3 length equals 14 residues. As DNA, the CDR3 is TGCGCCAACAGCCAAGGCGCCGGGGGGAGCGAGCAGTACTTC. Translated: CANSQGAGGSEQYF.

About this clonotype itself: Given the absence of the conserved phenylalanine or tryptophan at the CDR3 end, a read error is likely. The chain has TRBV11-2 and TRBJ2-1; D perhaps matches TRBD2 (6 bases). Germline V gene sequence: CDR1 SGHAT, CDR2 FQNNGV. This CDR3 has 15 amino acids. Trimming pared 3 bases from V and 13 bases from J, leaving 22 bases between. CDR3 in amino acids: CASSFLAYRIGEQFI. CDR3 nucleotides: TGTGCCAGCAGCTTTCTAGCGTATAGGATAGGGGAACAGTTCATC.

Turning to this clonotype: With a much larger clone just one base away, this may be a read error. The rearrangement joins TRBV19 to TRBJ1-5, with no clear D. From germline, CDR1 is LNHDA and CDR2 SQIVND (reference sequence). This CDR3 is 11 amino acids long. The CDR3 nucleotides are TGTGCCAATAGTGCCGGTCAGCCCCAGCATTTT. Protein: CANSAGQPQHF.

The genes are TRBV12-3 or TRBV12-4 and TRBJ1-1, with D possibly matching TRBD1 (5 bases). V was trimmed by 6 bases and J by 4 bases, leaving 15 bases between them. The CDR3 runs to 14 residues. The CDR3 loop reads CASSPQRGLTEAFF. The CDR3 DNA follows: TGTGCCAGCAGCCCGCAGAGGGGACTCACTGAAGCTTTCTTT.

The genes are TRBV11-2 and TRBJ2-1, with D perhaps TRBD1 or TRBD2 (6 bases each). V shed 5 bases and J shed 8 bases, with 19 bases lying between them. The germline CDR1 and CDR2 sequences are SGHAT and FQNNGV. There are 15 residues in the CDR3. Here the CDR3 DNA reads TGTGCCAGCAGCCACCCCGACAGGAGGGGGGATGAGCAGTTCTTC. Its protein product is CASSHPDRRGDEQFF.

Comments on this clonotype: One junction end disagrees with the germline gene, perhaps due to a read error. The rearrangement links TRBV11-2 to TRBJ2-7; 10 bases are shared with TRBD1. Germline V gene data show CDR1 as SGHAT and CDR2 as FQNNGV. The CDR3 is made up of 16 amino acids. CDR3 nucleotide sequence: TGTGCCAGCAGCGTCTTCCGGGACAGGGGAACCTGCGAGCAGTATTTC. This translates into CASSVFRDRGTCEQYF.

As to this clonotype: It may be a read error: a sequence one base away is much more abundant. Because it lacks the conserved phenylalanine or tryptophan at the end, this CDR3 is likely a read error. The DNA of the CDR3 is TGCGCCAGCAGCGGGGACGGATACTCTGGAAACACCATATATTCT. Its protein is CASSGDGYSGNTIYS. This chain uses TRBV5-1 with TRBJ1-3; D is possibly TRBD1 (5 bases). CDR1 is SGHRS and CDR2 is YFSETQ in the germline V gene. V gave up 4 bases and J gave up 0 bases, with 11 bases separating them. CDR3 length: 15 residues.

This clonotype was seen more than once but under ten times. V is TRBV7-8 and J is TRBJ1-5; possible D gene TRBD1, 6 bases. Between the trimmed V and J ends, which lost 5 bases and 7 bases, there was a span of 21 bases. Germline CDR1 reads SGHVS; CDR2 reads FQNEAQ. CDR3 length: 16 amino acids. CDR3 DNA sequence: TGTGCCAGCAGCCCATCTGGTCGACAGGCAATACAGCCCCAGCATTTT. Protein: CASSPSGRQAIQPQHF.

The chain employs TRBV11-2 and TRBJ2-7, with 11 bases fitting TRBD2. Germline loops: CDR1 SGHAT, CDR2 FQNNGV. CDR3 length: 13 residues. The CDR3 coding sequence is TGTGCAAGTAGCTTAAAGACTAGCGGGAAACTGTACTTC. Amino acid sequence: CASSLKTSGKLYF. The full variable domain, completed using reference TRBV11-2 and TRBJ2-7, is EAGVAQSPRYKIIEKRQSVAFWCNPISGHATLYWYQQILGQGPKLLIQFQNNGVVDDSQLPKDRFSAERLKGVDSTLKIQPAKLEDSAVYLCASSLKTSGKLYFGPGTRLTVT.

The V gene is TRBV18, the J gene TRBJ1-6; D remains ambiguous. V was pared by 2 bases and J by 5 bases, with 13 bases between. Germline V CDR1 and CDR2: KGHSH, LQKENI. CDR3 length: 16 residues. The CDR3 loop reads CASSPIAGYDNSPLHF. CDR3 nucleotide sequence: TGTGCCAGCTCACCAATAGCGGGATACGATAATTCACCCCTCCACTTT.

This clonotype was picked up many times. The V gene is TRBV6-6, the J gene TRBJ2-7, with no clear D. Trimming removed 9 bases from V and 0 bases from J, with 12 bases in between. The V gene's germline CDR1 is MNHNY and CDR2 SVGAGI (reference sequence). The CDR3 runs to 13 residues. The CDR3 spells CASTPWSSYEQYF. CDR3 nucleotide sequence: TGTGCCAGTACCCCTTGGAGCTCCTACGAGCAGTACTTC.

This chain uses TRBV30 with TRBJ1-1, with 8 bases aligning to TRBD1. The CDR3 contains 12 residues. From germline, CDR1 is GTSNPN and CDR2 SVGIG (reference sequence). Losses at the gene ends were 5 bases for V and 12 bases for J; bases not matched to a gene: 11. Written as DNA, the CDR3 is TGTGCCTGGTGGGACAGGCCCCTGAGAACTTTCTTT. As protein: CAWWDRPLRTFF.

This clonotype has just a few counts. This sequence joins TRBV11-1 and TRBJ2-1; possible D gene TRBD1, 8 bases. This CDR3 is built from 14 residues. The germline V gene has CDR1 SGHAT and CDR2 FQDESV (reference sequence). Trimming shortened V by 8 bases and J by 13 bases, and 24 bases separated the two germline ends. Here the CDR3 reads CASGEIRTGREQFF. As DNA, the CDR3 is TGTGCCAGCGGCGAGATCAGGACAGGGAGGGAACAGTTCTTC.

This chain links TRBV28 with TRBJ2-3; the D gene is possibly TRBD2 (7 bases). The V gene's germline CDR1 is MDHEN and CDR2 SYDVKM. This CDR3 is 18 amino acids long. Trimming stripped 5 bases from V and 3 bases from J, with 24 bases between. CDR3: CASSLTEAARGGTDTQYF. The CDR3 DNA reads as TGTGCCAGCAGTCTTACCGAGGCGGCCAGGGGAGGGACAGATACGCAGTATTTT.

Of note for this clonotype: A much larger clone differs by one base, so this may be a read error. The chain has TRBV28 and TRBJ2-1; 7 positions match TRBD2. The CDR3 contains 15 residues. Germline-derived CDR1 and CDR2 are MDHEN and SYDVKM. CDR3 sequence reads: CANSLLGGGPHEQFF. For the CDR3, the DNA is TGTGCCAACAGTTTATTGGGGGGAGGGCCCCATGAGCAGTTCTTC.

This chain connects TRBV5-4 to TRBJ2-5; 7 bases are shared with TRBD1. V lost 8 bases, J lost 7 bases, and 20 bases stayed unmatched. Germline V gene sequence: CDR1 SGHNT, CDR2 YYREEE (reference sequence). This CDR3 is built from 16 residues. The CDR3: CASSQGQTPSRGTQYF. In DNA, the CDR3 is TGTGCCAGTAGCCAGGGACAGACACCTTCAAGGGGGACCCAGTACTTC.

For this clonotype: A read error may account for a junction end that differs from germline. The chain has TRBV11-1 and TRBJ2-7; the D gene is possibly TRBD1 (6 bases). Germline assignment: CDR1 SGHAT and CDR2 FQDESV (reference sequence). The CDR3 contains 15 residues. CDR3 region: CASSPRTAGIREQYF. The CDR3 DNA reads as TGTGCAAGCAGCCCTCGGACAGCAGGAATACGCGAGCAGTACTTT.

This clonotype has at least ten counts. J is TRBJ2-7 and V is TRBV28, with 7 bases identical to TRBD2. Germline V gives CDR1 MDHEN, CDR2 SYDVKM. The CDR3 totals 15 residues. After removal of 4 bases from V and 3 bases from J, the junction contained 9 bases not matched to a gene. CDR3 protein: CASSSIQGGIYEQYF. The CDR3, as DNA: TGTGCCAGCAGTTCCATCCAGGGAGGGATCTACGAGCAGTACTTC.